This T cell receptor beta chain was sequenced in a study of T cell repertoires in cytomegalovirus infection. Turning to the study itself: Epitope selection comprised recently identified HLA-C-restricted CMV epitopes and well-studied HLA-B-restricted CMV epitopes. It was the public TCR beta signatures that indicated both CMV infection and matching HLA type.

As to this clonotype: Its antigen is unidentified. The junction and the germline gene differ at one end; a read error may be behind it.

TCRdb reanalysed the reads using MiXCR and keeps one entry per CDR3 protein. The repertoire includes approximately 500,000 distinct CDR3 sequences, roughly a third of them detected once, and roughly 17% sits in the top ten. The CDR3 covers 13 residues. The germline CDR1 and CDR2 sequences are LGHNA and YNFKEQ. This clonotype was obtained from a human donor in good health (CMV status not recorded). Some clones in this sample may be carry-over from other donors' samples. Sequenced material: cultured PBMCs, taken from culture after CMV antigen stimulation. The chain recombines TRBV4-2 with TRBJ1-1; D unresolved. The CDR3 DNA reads TGTGCCAGCAGCCAAGATACAAACACTCAAGCTTTCTTT. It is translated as CASSQDTNTQAFF.